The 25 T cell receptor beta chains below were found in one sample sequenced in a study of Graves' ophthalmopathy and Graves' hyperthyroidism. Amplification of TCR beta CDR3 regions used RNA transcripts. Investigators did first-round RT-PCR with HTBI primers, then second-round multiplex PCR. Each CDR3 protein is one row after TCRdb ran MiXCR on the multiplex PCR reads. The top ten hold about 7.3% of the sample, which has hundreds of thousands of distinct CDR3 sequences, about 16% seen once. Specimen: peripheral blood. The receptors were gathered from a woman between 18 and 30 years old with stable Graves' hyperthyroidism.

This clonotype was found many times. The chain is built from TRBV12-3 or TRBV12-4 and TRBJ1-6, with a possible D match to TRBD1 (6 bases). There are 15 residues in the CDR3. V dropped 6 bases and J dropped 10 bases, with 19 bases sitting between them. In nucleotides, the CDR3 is TGTGCCAGCAGCAAACGAACAGGGTTGATCTCACCCCTCCACTTT. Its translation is CASSKRTGLISPLHF.

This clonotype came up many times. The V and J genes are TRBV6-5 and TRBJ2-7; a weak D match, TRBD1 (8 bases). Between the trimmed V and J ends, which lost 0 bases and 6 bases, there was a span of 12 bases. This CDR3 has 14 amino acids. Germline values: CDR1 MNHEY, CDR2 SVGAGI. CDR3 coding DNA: TGTGCCAGCAGTTACTCGGGGGGGACAGGCGAGCAGTACTTC. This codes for CASSYSGGTGEQYF.

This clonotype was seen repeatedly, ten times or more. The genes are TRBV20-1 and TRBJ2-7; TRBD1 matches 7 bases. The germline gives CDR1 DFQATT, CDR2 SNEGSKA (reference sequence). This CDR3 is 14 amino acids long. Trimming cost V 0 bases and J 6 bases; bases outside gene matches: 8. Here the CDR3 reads CSARDYRGGIEQYF. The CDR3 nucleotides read TGCAGTGCTAGAGATTACAGGGGTGGTATCGAGCAGTACTTC.

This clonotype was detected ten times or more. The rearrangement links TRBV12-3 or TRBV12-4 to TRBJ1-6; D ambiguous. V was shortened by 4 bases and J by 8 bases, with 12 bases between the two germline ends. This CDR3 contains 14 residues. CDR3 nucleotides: TGTGCCAGCAGTTCCTGGGCTTTGGATTCACCCCTCCACTTT. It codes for CASSSWALDSPLHF.

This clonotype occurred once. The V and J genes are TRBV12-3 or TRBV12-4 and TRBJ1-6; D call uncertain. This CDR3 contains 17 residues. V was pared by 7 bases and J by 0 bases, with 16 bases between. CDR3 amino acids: CASTILQHSSYNSPLHF. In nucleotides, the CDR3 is TGTGCCAGCACCATCCTACAGCACAGCTCCTATAATTCACCCCTCCACTTT.

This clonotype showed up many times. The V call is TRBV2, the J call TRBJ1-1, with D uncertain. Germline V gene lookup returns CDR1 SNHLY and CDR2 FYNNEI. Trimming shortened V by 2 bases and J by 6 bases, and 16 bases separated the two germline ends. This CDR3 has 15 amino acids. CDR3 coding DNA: TGTGCCAGCAGTGAAAGCCGTACTAGTTACGCTGAAGCTTTCTTT. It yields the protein CASSESRTSYAEAFF.

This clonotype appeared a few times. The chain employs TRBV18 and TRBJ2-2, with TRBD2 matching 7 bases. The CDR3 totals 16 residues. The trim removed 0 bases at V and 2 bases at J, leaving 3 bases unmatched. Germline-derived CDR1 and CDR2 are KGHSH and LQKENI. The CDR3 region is CASSPPGGINTGELFF. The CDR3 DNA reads TGTGCCAGCTCACCACCGGGAGGGATCAACACCGGGGAGCTGTTTTTT.

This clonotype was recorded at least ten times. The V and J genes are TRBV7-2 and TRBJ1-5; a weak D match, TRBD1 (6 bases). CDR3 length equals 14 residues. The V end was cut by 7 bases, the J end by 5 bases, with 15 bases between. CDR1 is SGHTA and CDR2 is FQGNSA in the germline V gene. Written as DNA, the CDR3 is TGTGCCAGCACCCCGAACAGGGCGGATCAGCCCCAGCATTTT. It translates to CASTPNRADQPQHF.

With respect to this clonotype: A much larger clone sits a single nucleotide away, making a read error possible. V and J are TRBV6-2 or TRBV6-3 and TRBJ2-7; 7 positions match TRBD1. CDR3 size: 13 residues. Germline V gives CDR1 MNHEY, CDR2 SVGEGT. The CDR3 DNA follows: TGTGCCAGCAGACTGGGACAGTTCTACGAGCGGTACTTC. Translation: CASRLGQFYERYF.

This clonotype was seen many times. The chain's CDR3 is CATSDPGVNYGYTF. CDR3 DNA sequence: TGTGCCACCAGTGATCCAGGGGTTAACTATGGCTACACCTTC. V is TRBV24-1 and J is TRBJ1-2; TRBD1 might be the D (6 bases). Trimming took 3 bases from V and 1 from J, leaving 8 bases between them. This CDR3 comprises 14 residues. In germline, CDR1 is KGHDR, CDR2 SFDVKD.

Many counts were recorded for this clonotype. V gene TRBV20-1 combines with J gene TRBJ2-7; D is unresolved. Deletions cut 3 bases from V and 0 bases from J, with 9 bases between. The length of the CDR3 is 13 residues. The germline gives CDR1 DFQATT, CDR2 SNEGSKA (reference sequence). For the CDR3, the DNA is TGCAGTGCTAGTTCGGTGGTCTCCTACGAGCAGTACTTC. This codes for CSASSVVSYEQYF.

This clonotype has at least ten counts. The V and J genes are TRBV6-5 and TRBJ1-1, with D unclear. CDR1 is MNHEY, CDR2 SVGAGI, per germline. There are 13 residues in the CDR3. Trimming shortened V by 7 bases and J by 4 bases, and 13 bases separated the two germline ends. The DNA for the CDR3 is TGTGCCAGCAAGGACCTAAGGAGCACTGAAGCTTTCTTT. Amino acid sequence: CASKDLRSTEAFF.

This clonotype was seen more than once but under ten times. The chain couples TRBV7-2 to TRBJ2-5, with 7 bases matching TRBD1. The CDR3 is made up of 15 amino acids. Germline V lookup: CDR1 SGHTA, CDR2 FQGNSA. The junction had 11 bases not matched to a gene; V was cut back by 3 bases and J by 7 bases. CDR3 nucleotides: TGTGCCAGCAGCTTCGGCAGGGGGTCGCGAGCGACCCAGTACTTC. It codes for CASSFGRGSRATQYF.

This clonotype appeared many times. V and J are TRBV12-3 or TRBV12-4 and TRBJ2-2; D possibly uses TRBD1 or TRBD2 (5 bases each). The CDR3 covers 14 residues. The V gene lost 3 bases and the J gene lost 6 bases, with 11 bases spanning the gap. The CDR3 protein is CASSFPGTPGELFF. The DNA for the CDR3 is TGTGCCAGCAGTTTTCCAGGGACCCCCGGGGAGCTGTTTTTT.

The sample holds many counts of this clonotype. Here the CDR3 reads CASSLGTGSRELFF. The DNA for the CDR3 is TGTGCCAGCAGTCTCGGGACAGGAAGCCGGGAGCTGTTTTTT. This sequence joins TRBV12-3 or TRBV12-4 and TRBJ2-2, with 8 bases lining up with TRBD1. The CDR3 sequence is 14 residues long. The V and J ends lost 5 bases and 9 bases, in that order; junction bases with no gene match: 8.

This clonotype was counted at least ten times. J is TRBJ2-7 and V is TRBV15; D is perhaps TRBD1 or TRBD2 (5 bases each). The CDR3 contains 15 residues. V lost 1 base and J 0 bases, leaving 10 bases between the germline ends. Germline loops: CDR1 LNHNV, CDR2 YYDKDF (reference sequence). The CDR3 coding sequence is TGTGCCACCAGCAGAGCGGGGCTAAGCTCCTACGAGCAGTACTTC. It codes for CATSRAGLSSYEQYF.

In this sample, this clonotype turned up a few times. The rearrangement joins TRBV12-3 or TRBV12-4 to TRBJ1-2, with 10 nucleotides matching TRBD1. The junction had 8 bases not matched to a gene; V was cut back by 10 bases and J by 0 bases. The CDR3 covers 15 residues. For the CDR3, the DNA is TGTGCCACTTCCCGGGACAGGGGAGCTAACTATGGCTACACCTTC. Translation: CATSRDRGANYGYTF.

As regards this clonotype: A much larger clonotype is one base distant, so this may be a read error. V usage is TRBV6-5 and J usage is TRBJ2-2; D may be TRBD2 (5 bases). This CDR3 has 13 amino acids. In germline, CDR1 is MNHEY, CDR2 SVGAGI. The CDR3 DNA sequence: TGTGCCAGCAGTTACGACGGTGCCGGGGAGCTGTTGTTT. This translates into CASSYDGAGELLF.

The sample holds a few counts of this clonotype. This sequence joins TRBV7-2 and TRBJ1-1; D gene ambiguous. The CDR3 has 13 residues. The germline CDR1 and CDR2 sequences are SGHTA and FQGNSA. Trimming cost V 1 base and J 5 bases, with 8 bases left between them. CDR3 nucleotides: TGTGCCAGCAGCTTAGATTTGTGGACTGAAGCTTTCTTT. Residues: CASSLDLWTEAFF.

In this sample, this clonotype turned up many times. The CDR3 DNA is TGTGCCAGCTCAAGTCCAACAGGGACTGGCTATGGCTACACCTTC. Translating it yields CASSSPTGTGYGYTF. The rearrangement joins TRBV18 to TRBJ1-2, with D perhaps TRBD1 (6 bases). The CDR3 runs 15 residues. CDR1 KGHSH and CDR2 LQKENI come from the germline V gene. Deletions cut 5 bases from V and 4 bases from J, with 17 bases between.

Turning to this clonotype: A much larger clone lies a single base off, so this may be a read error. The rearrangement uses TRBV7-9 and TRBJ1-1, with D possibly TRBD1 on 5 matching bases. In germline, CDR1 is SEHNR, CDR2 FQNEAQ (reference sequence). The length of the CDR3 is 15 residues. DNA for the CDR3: TGTGCCAGCGGCTTTGGGGGTCTAACGAACACTGAAGCTTTCTTT. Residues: CASGFGGLTNTEAFF.

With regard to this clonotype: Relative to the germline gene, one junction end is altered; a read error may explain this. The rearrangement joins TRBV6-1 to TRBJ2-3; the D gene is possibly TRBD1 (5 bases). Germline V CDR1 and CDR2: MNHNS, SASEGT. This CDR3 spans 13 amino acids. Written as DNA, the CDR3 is TGTGCCAGCAGTGACAGGGAAACAGCTACGCAGTATTTT. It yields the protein CASSDRETATQYF.

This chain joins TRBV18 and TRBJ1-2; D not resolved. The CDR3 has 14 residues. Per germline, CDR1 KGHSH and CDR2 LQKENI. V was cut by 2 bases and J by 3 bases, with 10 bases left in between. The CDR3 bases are TGTGCCAGCTCACCAAAGGAGGTGGACTATGGCTACACCTTC. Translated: CASSPKEVDYGYTF.

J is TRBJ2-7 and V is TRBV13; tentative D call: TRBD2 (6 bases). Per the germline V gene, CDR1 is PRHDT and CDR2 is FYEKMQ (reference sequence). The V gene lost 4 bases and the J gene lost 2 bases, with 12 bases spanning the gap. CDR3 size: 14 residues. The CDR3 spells CASSSRDFTYEQYF. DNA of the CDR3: TGTGCCAGCAGCTCCCGGGACTTCACCTACGAGCAGTACTTC.

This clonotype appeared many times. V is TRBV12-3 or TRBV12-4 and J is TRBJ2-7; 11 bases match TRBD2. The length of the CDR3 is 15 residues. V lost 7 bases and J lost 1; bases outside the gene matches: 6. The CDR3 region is CASTPRLAGSYEQYF. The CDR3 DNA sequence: TGTGCCAGCACTCCTCGACTAGCGGGGTCCTACGAGCAGTACTTC.